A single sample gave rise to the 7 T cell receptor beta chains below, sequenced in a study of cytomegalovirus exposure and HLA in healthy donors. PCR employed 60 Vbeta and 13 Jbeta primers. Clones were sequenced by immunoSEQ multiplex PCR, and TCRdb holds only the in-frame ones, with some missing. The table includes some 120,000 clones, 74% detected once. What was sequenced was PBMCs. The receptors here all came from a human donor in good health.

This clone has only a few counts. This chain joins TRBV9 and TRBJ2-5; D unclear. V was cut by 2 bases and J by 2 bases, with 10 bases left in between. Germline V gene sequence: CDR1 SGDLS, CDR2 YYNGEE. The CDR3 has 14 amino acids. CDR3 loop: CASSVSGAQETQYF. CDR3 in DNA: TGTGCCAGCAGCGTGAGTGGTGCACAAGAGACCCAGTACTTC.

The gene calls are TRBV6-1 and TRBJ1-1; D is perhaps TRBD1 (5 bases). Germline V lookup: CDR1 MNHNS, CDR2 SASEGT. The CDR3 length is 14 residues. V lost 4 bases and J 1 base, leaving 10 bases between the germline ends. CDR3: CASSGGGSNTEAFF. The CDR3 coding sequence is TGTGCCAGCAGTGGGGGCGGCTCGAACACTGAAGCTTTCTTT.

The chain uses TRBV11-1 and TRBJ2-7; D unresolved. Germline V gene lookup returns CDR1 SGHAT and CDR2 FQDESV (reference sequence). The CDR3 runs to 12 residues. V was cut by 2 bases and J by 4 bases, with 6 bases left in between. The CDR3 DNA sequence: TGTGCCAGCAGCTTAACTGAGTACGAGCAGTACTTC. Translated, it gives CASSLTEYEQYF.

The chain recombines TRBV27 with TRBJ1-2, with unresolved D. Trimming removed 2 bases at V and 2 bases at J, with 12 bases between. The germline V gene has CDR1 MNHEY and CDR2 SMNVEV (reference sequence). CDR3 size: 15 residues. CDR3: CASSLKWAGNYGYTF. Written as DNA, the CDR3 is TGTGCCAGCAGTTTAAAGTGGGCGGGGAACTATGGCTACACCTTC.

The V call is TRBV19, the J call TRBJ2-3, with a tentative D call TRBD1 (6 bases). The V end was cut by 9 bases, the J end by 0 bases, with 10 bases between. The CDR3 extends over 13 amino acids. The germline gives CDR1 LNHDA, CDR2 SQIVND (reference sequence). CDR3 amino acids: CASGQFSTDTQYF. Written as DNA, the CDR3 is TGTGCCAGCGGACAGTTTAGCACAGATACGCAGTATTTT.

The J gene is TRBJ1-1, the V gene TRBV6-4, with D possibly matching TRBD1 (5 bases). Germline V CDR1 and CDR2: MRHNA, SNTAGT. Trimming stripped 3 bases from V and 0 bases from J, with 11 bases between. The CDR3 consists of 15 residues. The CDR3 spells CASSEFGGMNTEAFF. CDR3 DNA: TGTGCCAGCAGTGAGTTCGGGGGGATGAACACTGAAGCTTTCTTT.

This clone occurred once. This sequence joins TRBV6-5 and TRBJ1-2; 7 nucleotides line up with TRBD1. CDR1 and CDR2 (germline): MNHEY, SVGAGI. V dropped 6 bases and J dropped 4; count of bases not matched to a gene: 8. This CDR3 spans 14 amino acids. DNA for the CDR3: TGTGCCAGCAGCCCCCAGGGGGGCATCTATGGCTACACCTTC. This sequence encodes CASSPQGGIYGYTF.